A selection of T cell receptor beta chains follows, all from one sample in a study of blood T cell repertoires in COVID-19. TCRdb's copy holds only in-frame clones and misses some; the assay was immunoSEQ multiplex PCR. The sample yields 130,000 or so clones, 88% seen once. The source material was peripheral blood. The receptor set was obtained from a man aged 65 to 79 with active COVID-19. Each CDR3 is given with its conserved first and last residue. D genes are given only for firm matches. Rows give clone size only sometimes, using once, few, many, or a class for an expanded clone.

cdr3_nt	cdr3_aa	d_call	v_call	j_call	clone_size
TGTGCTACGACAGGGGGCAAGGAGACCCAGTACTTC	CATTGGKETQYF	TRBD1	TRBV28	TRBJ2-5	NA
TGTGCCAGCAGCCAGGACAGGGAGGGGAGAGAAGCTTTCTTT	CASSQDREGREAFF	TRBD1	TRBV4-2	TRBJ1-1	NA
TGTGCCAGCAGCCCTCAGGTCACCGGAACAACCTTTGGCTACACCTTC	CASSPQVTGTTFGYTF	NA	TRBV4-2	TRBJ1-2	NA
TGTGCCAGTAGTCCAAGACAGGGGCTGAGCAATCAGCCCCAGCATTTT	CASSPRQGLSNQPQHF	TRBD1	TRBV19	TRBJ1-5	NA
TGTGCCAGTAGTATAGATTGGGACAGGGACGGGACCCAGTACTTC	CASSIDWDRDGTQYF	TRBD1	TRBV19	TRBJ2-5	once
TGTGCCAGCAGCGCGGGTCAGAACACCGGGGAGCTGTTTTTT	CASSAGQNTGELFF	NA	TRBV9	TRBJ2-2	NA
TGTGCCAGCAGTCCTGAGCCGACTAGCGGGAGGGGCACAGATACGCAGTATTTT	CASSPEPTSGRGTDTQYF	TRBD2	TRBV28	TRBJ2-3	NA
TGTGCCAGCAGCTATAGAGGCGAGCAAGAGACCCAGTACTTC	CASSYRGEQETQYF	NA	TRBV7-6	TRBJ2-5	NA
TGCGCCAGCAGCCAAACTAGCGGGGCCGCGAACACCGGAGAGCTGTTTTTT	CASSQTSGAANTGELFF	TRBD2	TRBV4-3	TRBJ2-2	NA
TGTGCCAGCAGCCCGGAGGGCAATCAGCCCCAGCATTTT	CASSPEGNQPQHF	NA	TRBV3-1/TRBV3-2	TRBJ1-5	few
TGTGCCAGCAGTTTCCCGACTAGCGGGAGGGCCCCAGAGACCCAGTACTTC	CASSFPTSGRAPETQYF	TRBD2	TRBV28	TRBJ2-5	NA
TGTGCCAGCAGCCAACTCGAGTTTTCCTCTGGAAACACCATATATTTT	CASSQLEFSSGNTIYF	NA	TRBV3-1/TRBV3-2	TRBJ1-3	NA
TGTGCCAGCAGCTTGGACACCCACTCCTACGAGCAGTACTTC	CASSLDTHSYEQYF	NA	TRBV5-5	TRBJ2-7	NA
TGTGCCAGCAGTGCTCGGACAGGGGCAGACTACGAGCAGTACTTC	CASSARTGADYEQYF	TRBD1	TRBV28	TRBJ2-7	NA
TGTGCCACCCGGGGGGGCATCGACTATGGCTACACCTTC	CATRGGIDYGYTF	NA	TRBV2	TRBJ1-2	NA
TGTGCCAGCAGTCCGACGGACAGCCGTCAGCCCCAGCATTTT	CASSPTDSRQPQHF	NA	TRBV28	TRBJ1-5	NA
TGTGCCAGCAGCCACCAGGGGGCGAGGGAGCAGTACTTC	CASSHQGAREQYF	TRBD1	TRBV3-1/TRBV3-2	TRBJ2-7	NA
TGCAGCGCTAGGACGGGGGAGACCCAGTACTTC	CSARTGETQYF	NA	TRBV29-1	TRBJ2-5	NA
TGTGCCAGCAGGTTTAGGGGCGCACATACCTCACCAAACTCCTACGAGCAGTACTTC	CASRFRGAHTSPNSYEQYF	NA	TRBV27	TRBJ2-7	NA
TGTGCCAGCAGCGTGTCTCCCGCAGGGAACACCGGGGAGCTGTTTTTT	CASSVSPAGNTGELFF	NA	TRBV7-2	TRBJ2-2	NA
TGCGGGAGCGGAAACACCGGGGAGCTGTTTTTT	CGSGNTGELFF	NA	TRBV28	TRBJ2-2	once
TGTGCCAGCAGCGCGGGACAGGGGTCTAACTATGGCTACACCTTC	CASSAGQGSNYGYTF	TRBD1	TRBV9	TRBJ1-2	NA
TGTGCCAGCAGTATCCAGGGGGGAGGCTACACCTTC	CASSIQGGGYTF	TRBD1	TRBV6-5	TRBJ1-2	once
TGCGCCAGCGGCCGGGACAGTGGGACCAATGAGCAGTTCTTC	CASGRDSGTNEQFF	TRBD1	TRBV5-1	TRBJ2-1	few
TGTGCCAGCAGTCCTAAGGGGGCAGGGGACATTCAGTACTTC	CASSPKGAGDIQYF	TRBD1	TRBV14	TRBJ2-4	NA
TGCAGCGTTGGGTTGGCGGAGACGAACACCGGGGAGCTGTTTTTT	CSVGLAETNTGELFF	NA	TRBV29-1	TRBJ2-2	NA
TGTGCCAGCTCCCCCAGGGCGGCAGACTATGGCTACACCTTC	CASSPRAADYGYTF	NA	TRBV6-5	TRBJ1-2	NA
TGTGCCAGTAGTACAGACAGGGCGAACACCGGGGAGCTGTTTTTT	CASSTDRANTGELFF	TRBD1	TRBV19	TRBJ2-2	NA
TGTGCCAGCAGCTTGCCGGCGGGGGTTTCGGAGACCCAGTACTTC	CASSLPAGVSETQYF	TRBD2	TRBV5-4	TRBJ2-5	NA
TGTGCCAGTAGTGGGACTGGGACTGGCTACACCTTC	CASSGTGTGYTF	NA	TRBV19	TRBJ1-2	NA
TGTGCCAGCAGTGACTCTACAGGGGCATTTGAGCAGTTCTTC	CASSDSTGAFEQFF	TRBD1	TRBV6-4	TRBJ2-1	NA
TGTGCCTGGATACGGGACAGGGTCAACTATGGCTACACCTTC	CAWIRDRVNYGYTF	TRBD1	TRBV30	TRBJ1-2	NA
TGTGCCAGCAGTTCTAGACAGGGGGCCTTCACTAATGAAAAACTGTTTTTT	CASSSRQGAFTNEKLFF	TRBD1	TRBV2	TRBJ1-4	once
TGTGCCAGCAGCTTAGGGCGGTCCTACGAGCAGTACTTC	CASSLGRSYEQYF	NA	TRBV13	TRBJ2-7	NA
TGTGCCAGCTCAACCGTCTTACAGGGGGCCCAAGCTTTCTTT	CASSTVLQGAQAFF	TRBD1	TRBV18	TRBJ1-1	NA
TGCGCCAGCGGGGATCTGACAGTTCCCCAAGAGACCCAGTACTTC	CASGDLTVPQETQYF	NA	TRBV5-1	TRBJ2-5	NA
TGCAGCGTTGGCCAGGGGTATGGCTACACCTTC	CSVGQGYGYTF	NA	TRBV29-1	TRBJ1-2	NA
TGTGCCAGCAGTTCGCCAACCCGGGACCCCCGGGGGGCCAAAAACATTCAGTACTTC	CASSSPTRDPRGAKNIQYF	NA	TRBV28	TRBJ2-4	NA